A selection of T cell receptor beta chains follows, all from one sample in a study of cytomegalovirus exposure and HLA in healthy donors. Assay used: immunoSEQ multiplex PCR; TCRdb lists only in-frame clones, some missing. The sample lists approximately 50,000 clones, over 60% occurring once. Material: PBMCs. The receptors here all came from a young man in good health and CMV-seropositive. The CDR3 runs from the conserved cysteine through the conserved F or W. A D gene is named only where the DNA matches it firmly. Part of the rows lack a size; the others show once, few, many or a class for expanded clones.

size: NA
D: TRBD1
V: TRBV9
J: TRBJ2-3
DNA: TGTGCCAGCAGCAATCTACAGGGGGCAACAGATACGCAGTATTTT
CDR3: CASSNLQGATDTQYF

size: NA
D: NA
V: TRBV6-5
J: TRBJ2-3
DNA: TGTGCCAGCAGTTCCCTGGGCGGGGAGACAGATACGCAGTATTTT
CDR3: CASSSLGGETDTQYF

size: NA
D: TRBD1
V: TRBV29-1
J: TRBJ2-2
DNA: TGCAGCGTTGAGCTAGGGACAGGGATTACCGGGGAGCTGTTTTTT
CDR3: CSVELGTGITGELFF

size: NA
D: TRBD1
V: TRBV5-1
J: TRBJ2-3
DNA: TGCGCCAGCAGCCCCCTCGGGACAGGGCCAGATACGCAGTATTTT
CDR3: CASSPLGTGPDTQYF

size: NA
D: NA
V: TRBV6-1
J: TRBJ1-1
DNA: TGTGCCAGCAGTGACCAGTTGAACACTGAAGCTTTCTTT
CDR3: CASSDQLNTEAFF

size: NA
D: NA
V: TRBV6-5
J: TRBJ1-2
DNA: TGTGCCAGCAGCGACAGCTATGGCTACACCTTC
CDR3: CASSDSYGYTF

size: NA
D: NA
V: TRBV14
J: TRBJ2-1
DNA: TGTGCCAGCAGCCAAGTCTGGGGAGGAAAAAATGAGCAGTTCTTC
CDR3: CASSQVWGGKNEQFF

size: NA
D: TRBD1
V: TRBV7-8
J: TRBJ1-4
DNA: TGTGCCAGCAGCGCACAGACAGGGGCCGATGAAAAACTGTTTTTT
CDR3: CASSAQTGADEKLFF

size: NA
D: TRBD2
V: TRBV9
J: TRBJ2-3
DNA: TGTGCCAGCAGCCCCACGGGGGGAAGCACAGATACGCAGTATTTT
CDR3: CASSPTGGSTDTQYF

size: once
D: TRBD1
V: TRBV9
J: TRBJ2-7
DNA: TGTGCCAGCAGCGCGGACAGGGGTGAAGAGCAGTACTTC
CDR3: CASSADRGEEQYF

size: NA
D: TRBD2
V: TRBV27
J: TRBJ2-3
DNA: TGTGCCAGCAGCGTAGGGACTAGCGGGGGGACAGATACGCAGTATTTT
CDR3: CASSVGTSGGTDTQYF

size: NA
D: NA
V: TRBV27
J: TRBJ1-1
DNA: TGTGCCAGCAGTACTCGGGAGCAGAACACTGAAGCTTTCTTT
CDR3: CASSTREQNTEAFF

size: NA
D: NA
V: TRBV4-1
J: TRBJ2-4
DNA: TGCGCCAGCAGCCGCGTATCAGGGGACATTCAGTACTTC
CDR3: CASSRVSGDIQYF

size: NA
D: NA
V: TRBV2
J: TRBJ1-6
DNA: TGTGCCAGCAGTGACGGGAGGGGAATAGGTTCACCCCTCCACTTT
CDR3: CASSDGRGIGSPLHF

size: NA
D: NA
V: TRBV6-1
J: TRBJ1-3
DNA: TGTGCCATCTCTGAAGGGGGGGCCTGGGGAAACACCATATATTTT
CDR3: CAISEGGAWGNTIYF

size: NA
D: TRBD2
V: TRBV5-4
J: TRBJ2-1
DNA: TGTGCCAGCAGCTTAGCTAGCGGGGTTGATGAGCAGTTCTTC
CDR3: CASSLASGVDEQFF

size: NA
D: NA
V: TRBV19
J: TRBJ2-7
DNA: TGTGCCAGTAGTATCTGGGGGCCCGGAGGCAACCAAAACGAGCAGTACTTC
CDR3: CASSIWGPGGNQNEQYF

size: NA
D: NA
V: TRBV11-2
J: TRBJ1-4
DNA: TGTGCCAGCAGCACAGGACGGGTCGCGATATTAGCTTCGGAAAAACTGTTTTTT
CDR3: CASSTGRVAILASEKLFF

size: NA
D: NA
V: TRBV5-1
J: TRBJ2-1
DNA: TGCGCCAGCAGCTTGGGGGACAACTACAATGAGCAGTTCTTC
CDR3: CASSLGDNYNEQFF

size: NA
D: NA
V: TRBV5-1
J: TRBJ2-7
DNA: TGCGCCAGCAGCTTGGAGGGGAGGTCCACCCACGAGCAGTACTTC
CDR3: CASSLEGRSTHEQYF

size: NA
D: NA
V: TRBV4-1
J: TRBJ2-7
DNA: TGCGCCAGCAGCCCCCGACAGCATCAGCCCCATTACGAGCAGTACTTC
CDR3: CASSPRQHQPHYEQYF

size: NA
D: NA
V: TRBV27
J: TRBJ1-1
DNA: TGTGCCAGCAACCTAAGTCCACGCGGCACTGAAGCTTTCTTT
CDR3: CASNLSPRGTEAFF

size: few
D: TRBD1
V: TRBV15
J: TRBJ2-7
DNA: TGTGCCACCAGCAGAGAGGGCTCGGTCAGGGGGCTCTACGAGCAGTACTTC
CDR3: CATSREGSVRGLYEQYF

size: NA
D: NA
V: TRBV7-8
J: TRBJ1-2
DNA: TGTGCCAGCAGGGCCCAGTACGCTAACTATGGCTACACCTTC
CDR3: CASRAQYANYGYTF

size: NA
D: TRBD2
V: TRBV6-1
J: TRBJ2-2
DNA: TGTGCCAGCAGCGGACTAGCGGGGGGGCCCGGGGAGCTGTTTTTT
CDR3: CASSGLAGGPGELFF

size: once
D: NA
V: TRBV5-4
J: TRBJ1-1
DNA: TGTGCCAGCAGCTTGCAGGGGTTACTGAACACTGAAGCTTTCTTT
CDR3: CASSLQGLLNTEAFF

size: NA
D: NA
V: TRBV7-9
J: TRBJ1-1
DNA: TGTGCCAGCAGCCAGGACGGGGAAGAAAACACTGAAGCTTTCTTT
CDR3: CASSQDGEENTEAFF

size: few
D: NA
V: TRBV6-1
J: TRBJ1-4
DNA: TGTGCCAGCAGGACTGAGCCGAATGAAAAACTGTTTTTT
CDR3: CASRTEPNEKLFF

size: NA
D: TRBD1
V: TRBV5-1
J: TRBJ2-3
DNA: TGCGCCAGTGAAGCCAGGGGGCTAACAGATACGCAGTATTTT
CDR3: CASEARGLTDTQYF

size: NA
D: NA
V: TRBV6-5
J: TRBJ1-2
DNA: TGTGCCAGCAGTTACTCGAGGTGGCAGGGAGGCTACACCTTC
CDR3: CASSYSRWQGGYTF

size: few
D: TRBD1
V: TRBV4-1
J: TRBJ1-4
DNA: TGCGCCAGCAGAGAACGACAGGAGGGGGCGAGTGAAAAACTGTTTTTT
CDR3: CASRERQEGASEKLFF

size: NA
D: TRBD1
V: TRBV18
J: TRBJ1-2
DNA: TGTGCCAGCTCACAGGACCTGACAGGGAACTATGGCTACACCTTC
CDR3: CASSQDLTGNYGYTF

size: NA
D: NA
V: TRBV6-6
J: TRBJ2-5
DNA: TGTGCCAGCAGTTCGGGTTCACAGGGACGAACCCAGTACTTC
CDR3: CASSSGSQGRTQYF

size: NA
D: NA
V: TRBV4-2
J: TRBJ1-2
DNA: TGTGCCAGCAGCCGAGCCCTCGAGGCGATGGGTGGCTACACCTTC
CDR3: CASSRALEAMGGYTF

size: NA
D: TRBD2
V: TRBV7-2
J: TRBJ2-1
DNA: TGTGCCAGCAGCGGTAATAGCGGGGCCCACAATGAGCAGTTCTTC
CDR3: CASSGNSGAHNEQFF

size: once
D: TRBD1
V: TRBV2
J: TRBJ2-5
DNA: TGTGCCACACAAAAAATGGGGACAGGGACGGAGACCCAGTACTTC
CDR3: CATQKMGTGTETQYF

size: NA
D: NA
V: TRBV11-2
J: TRBJ1-6
DNA: TGTGCCAGCAGCTTAGTTTTCGGGGATTCACCCCTCCACTTT
CDR3: CASSLVFGDSPLHF

size: NA
D: TRBD1
V: TRBV27
J: TRBJ2-7
DNA: TGTGTCTCTGGGGACAGAGGCACCTACGAGCAGTACTTC
CDR3: CVSGDRGTYEQYF

size: NA
D: NA
V: TRBV5-1
J: TRBJ2-7
DNA: TGCGCCAGCAGCCCAGTCGGACACTCCTACGAGCAGTACTTC
CDR3: CASSPVGHSYEQYF

size: NA
D: NA
V: TRBV7-6
J: TRBJ1-4
DNA: TGTGCCAGCAGCTCCTTGGACAGTCGGAAACTGTTTTTT
CDR3: CASSSLDSRKLFF

size: few
D: TRBD1
V: TRBV10-3
J: TRBJ1-2
DNA: TGTGCCATCAGTGAGTCTATTCAACGGGACAGGGCGGGAGGCTACACCTTC
CDR3: CAISESIQRDRAGGYTF

size: NA
D: NA
V: TRBV23-1
J: TRBJ2-1
DNA: TGCGCCAGCAGTCAATCATTTGGGCTCGGTGAGCAGTTCTTC
CDR3: CASSQSFGLGEQFF

size: NA
D: NA
V: TRBV25-1
J: TRBJ2-3
DNA: TGTGCCAGCAGTGCTAGCACAGATACGCAGTATTTT
CDR3: CASSASTDTQYF

size: NA
D: NA
V: TRBV7-6
J: TRBJ2-1
DNA: TGTGCCAGCAGCAGTACCCCTCCCGGGATCTACAATGAGCAGTTCTTC
CDR3: CASSSTPPGIYNEQFF

size: NA
D: NA
V: TRBV2
J: TRBJ2-1
DNA: TGTGCCAGCAGTGCTAGGGGAGGTACTTTCAATGAGCAGTTCTTC
CDR3: CASSARGGTFNEQFF

size: NA
D: NA
V: TRBV9
J: TRBJ2-1
DNA: TGTGCCAGCAGCCCCCCGCGCTACAATGAGCAGTTCTTC
CDR3: CASSPPRYNEQFF

size: NA
D: NA
V: TRBV15
J: TRBJ2-3
DNA: TGTGCCACCAGCAGAATACTGGGGGGGGCGGCAGATACGCAGTATTTT
CDR3: CATSRILGGAADTQYF

size: NA
D: TRBD1
V: TRBV6-4
J: TRBJ2-6
DNA: TGTGCCAGCAGTCAGGGGGCTGGGGCCAACGTCCTGACTTTC
CDR3: CASSQGAGANVLTF

size: NA
D: TRBD2
V: TRBV29-1
J: TRBJ2-3
DNA: TGCAGCGTTGAAGATTGGGGGCGGGGGGGCACAGATACGCAGTATTTT
CDR3: CSVEDWGRGGTDTQYF

size: NA
D: NA
V: TRBV21-1
J: TRBJ2-5
DNA: TGTGCCAGCAGCAAAGGTCAGGATTTCATGGGCCAAGAGACCCAGTACTTC
CDR3: CASSKGQDFMGQETQYF

size: NA
D: TRBD2
V: TRBV6-1
J: TRBJ2-3
DNA: TGTGCCAGCAGACGACTAGCGGGGGGCCCAGATACGCAGTATTTT
CDR3: CASRRLAGGPDTQYF

size: NA
D: TRBD2
V: TRBV9
J: TRBJ2-3
DNA: TGTGCCAGCAGCGTTCGGACTAGCGGGGGGGCCGGCACAGATACGCAGTATTTT
CDR3: CASSVRTSGGAGTDTQYF

size: once
D: TRBD1
V: TRBV5-6
J: TRBJ1-1
DNA: TGTGCCAGCAGCTTGGCTGCAGGGGGCAGGACTGAAGCTTTCTTT
CDR3: CASSLAAGGRTEAFF